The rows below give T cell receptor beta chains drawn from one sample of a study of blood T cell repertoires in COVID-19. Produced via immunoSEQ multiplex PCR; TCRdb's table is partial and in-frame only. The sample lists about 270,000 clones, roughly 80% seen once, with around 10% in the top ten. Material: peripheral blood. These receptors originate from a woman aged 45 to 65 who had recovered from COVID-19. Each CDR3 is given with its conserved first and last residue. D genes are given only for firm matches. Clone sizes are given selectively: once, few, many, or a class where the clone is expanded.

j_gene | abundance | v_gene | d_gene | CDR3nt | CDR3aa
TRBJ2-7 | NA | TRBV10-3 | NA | TGTGCCATCAGTGACACCGGGACATCCTCGGACGAGCAGTACTTC | CAISDTGTSSDEQYF
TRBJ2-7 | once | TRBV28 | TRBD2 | TGTGCCAGCACGCGGGGGGGCAGCCCCTACGAGCAGTACTTC | CASTRGGSPYEQYF
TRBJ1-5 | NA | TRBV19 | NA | TGTGCGACCAACCAGGGGCTTAGGGGCAATCAGCCCCAGCATTTT | CATNQGLRGNQPQHF
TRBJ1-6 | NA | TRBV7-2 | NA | TGTGCCAGCAGCTTACGGGAGGGTCGGTCACCCCTCCACTTT | CASSLREGRSPLHF
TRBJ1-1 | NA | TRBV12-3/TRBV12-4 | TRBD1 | TGTGCCAGCAAGGGACAGGGCGGCACTGAAGCTTTCTTT | CASKGQGGTEAFF
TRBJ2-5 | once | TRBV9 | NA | TGTGCCAGCAGCGAGACAGGGAGGCAGACCCAGTACTTC | CASSETGRQTQYF
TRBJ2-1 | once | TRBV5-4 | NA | TGTGCCAGCAGTCTTGGGGGGAGTGAGCAGTTCTTC | CASSLGGSEQFF
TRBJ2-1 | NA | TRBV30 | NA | TGTGCCTGGAGTCAGGGGCTTACCTACAATGAGCAGTTCTTC | CAWSQGLTYNEQFF
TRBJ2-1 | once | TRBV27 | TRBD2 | TGTGCCAGCAGTTTGACGCGGGGGGGCTTCAATGAGCAGTTCTTC | CASSLTRGGFNEQFF
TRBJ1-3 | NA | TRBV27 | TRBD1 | TGTGCCAGCAGTCGACAGGGCAGCTCTGGAAACACCATATATTTT | CASSRQGSSGNTIYF
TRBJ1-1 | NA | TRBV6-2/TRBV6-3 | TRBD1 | TGTGCCAGCAGTTACCAGGGGGGCCTTGAAGCTTTCTTT | CASSYQGGLEAFF
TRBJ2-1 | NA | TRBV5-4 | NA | TGTGCCAGCAGCTTAGGGGGGGCGGGCTCCTACAATGAGCAGTTCTTC | CASSLGGAGSYNEQFF
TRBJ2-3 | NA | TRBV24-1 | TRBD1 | TGTGCCACCAGTGATTCCCCCGGGACAGGGCCTATTTCGGCTCGCACAGATACGCAGTATTTT | CATSDSPGTGPISARTDTQYF
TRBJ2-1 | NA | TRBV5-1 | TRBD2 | TGCGCCAGCAGCCGGGGTACTGGGACTAGCGGGAGTGATGAGCAGTTCTTC | CASSRGTGTSGSDEQFF
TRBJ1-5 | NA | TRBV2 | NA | TGTGCCAGCGGAAGCCTCCCTCTGAGGGGCAATCAGCCCCAGCATTTT | CASGSLPLRGNQPQHF
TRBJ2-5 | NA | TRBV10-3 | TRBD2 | TGTGCCATCAGTGAGTCGGGAGGGTTCGAGACCCAGTACTTC | CAISESGGFETQYF
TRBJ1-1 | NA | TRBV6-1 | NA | TGTGCCAGCAGTGAAGCGAAGGGGCCGCTTACGGAAGCTTTCTTT | CASSEAKGPLTEAFF
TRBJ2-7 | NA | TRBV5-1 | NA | TGCGCCAGCAGCATCAACAGGGCCCCCTACGAGCAGTACTTC | CASSINRAPYEQYF
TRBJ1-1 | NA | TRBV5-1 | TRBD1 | TGCGCCAGCAGCGTGACAGGGGGCGTGGGGAACACTGAAGCTTTCTTT | CASSVTGGVGNTEAFF
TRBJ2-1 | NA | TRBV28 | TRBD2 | TGTGCCAGCAGTTTAGCGGGAGCGAATGAGCAGTTCTTC | CASSLAGANEQFF
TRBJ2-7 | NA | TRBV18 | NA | TGTGCCAGCTCACCCTCCCGGGAGGAGCAGTACTTC | CASSPSREEQYF
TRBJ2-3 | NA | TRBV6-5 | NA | TGTGCCAGCAGTTACTCCCAACGTCGCCAGAATACGCAGTATTTT | CASSYSQRRQNTQYF
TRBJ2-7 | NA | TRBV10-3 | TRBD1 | TGTGCCATCAGCCGAATGGCAGGGGGATACGAGCAGTACTTC | CAISRMAGGYEQYF